This TCR beta chain appears in the sequencing data of a study of T cells in localized non-small cell lung cancer. Study-wide findings and caveats: Clonality of T cells reached its maximum in uninvolved adjacent lung, surpassing tumor. Adjacent lung tissue had a median approximately 57 of the top 100 clones found in the tumor.

Remarks on this clone: Antigen unknown.

The data were produced by immunoSEQ multiplex PCR, yet TCRdb's version contains in-frame clones alone and is incomplete. The sample records roughly 19,000 clones, roughly 83% being singletons. The source is a man aged 35 to 70 with stage I lung adenocarcinoma. Specimen: peripheral blood, collected before any cancer treatment.

The CDR3 reads CASSLETGTGELFF. CDR3 nucleotide sequence: TGTGCCAGCAGCTTAGAGACAGGGACCGGGGAGCTGTTTTTT. The V and J genes are TRBV7-8 and TRBJ2-2; 7 bases map to TRBD1. V shed 1 base and J 5 bases; nucleotides not matched to a gene: 1. The germline V gene has CDR1 SGHVS and CDR2 FQNEAQ. The CDR3 contains 14 residues.